These 8 T cell receptor beta chains came from one sample sequenced in a study of CD8 T cells in Susac syndrome. Random hexamers primed reverse transcription of about 0.5 to 1 ug RNA. TCRdb passed the immunoSEQ multiplex PCR reads through MiXCR, listing each CDR3 protein once. The profile shows roughly 180,000 distinct CDR3 sequences, approximately 93% of them singletons. Specimen: CD4+ T cells from PBMCs. The receptors originated from a human donor with multiple sclerosis.

The chain employs TRBV11-2 and TRBJ2-3; 9 bases are shared with TRBD2. Germline CDR1 and CDR2: SGHAT and FQNNGV. CDR3 size: 14 residues. The trim removed 8 bases at V and 4 bases at J, leaving 7 bases unmatched. CDR3 DNA: TGTGCCAGCGAAGCGGGAGGATTTCCAGATACGCAGTATTTT. This sequence encodes CASEAGGFPDTQYF.

The rearrangement links TRBV19 to TRBJ2-1; the D is unclear. Germline V lookup: CDR1 LNHDA, CDR2 SQIVND (reference sequence). The CDR3 covers 13 residues. V lost 9 bases, J lost 5 bases, and 14 bases lay in between. The CDR3 coding sequence is TGTGCCAGCACTGCAGCTTCCCACAATGAGCAGTTCTTC. Protein product: CASTAASHNEQFF.

The table lists this clonotype with a few counts. The chain has TRBV11-3 and TRBJ2-2, with TRBD1 matching 9 bases. The germline CDR1 and CDR2 sequences are SGHNT and YENEEA. V lost 4 bases, J lost 2 bases, and 2 bases stayed unmatched. This CDR3 is 15 amino acids long. The CDR3 nucleotides are TGTGCCAGCAGCTGGGGACAGGGTAACACCGGGGAGCTGTTTTTT. Protein product: CASSWGQGNTGELFF.

The chain uses TRBV20-1 and TRBJ2-4; unclear D gene. Germline V lookup: CDR1 DFQATT, CDR2 SNEGSKA (reference sequence). This CDR3 contains 16 residues. V was shortened by 3 bases and J by 3 bases, with 18 bases between the two germline ends. The CDR3, as DNA: TGCAGTGCTAGGACCCCGTGGGGTCGAGGCAAAAACATTCAGTACTTC. Amino acids: CSARTPWGRGKNIQYF.

This chain links TRBV4-1 with TRBJ1-1; TRBD1 matches at 9 bases. In germline, CDR1 is MGHRA, CDR2 YSYEKL. The V and J ends lost 4 bases and 5 bases, in that order; junction bases with no gene match: 17. This CDR3 is 18 amino acids long. For the CDR3, the DNA is TGCGCCAGCAGCCCGACCGGAAAGGGGACAGGGAAGTTTACTGAAGCTTTCTTT. This gives the protein CASSPTGKGTGKFTEAFF.

This chain links TRBV5-1 with TRBJ2-1; 8 bases match TRBD2. The CDR3 covers 15 residues. The junction had 10 bases not matched to a gene; V was cut back by 3 bases and J by 8 bases. The germline CDR1 and CDR2 sequences are SGHRS and YFSETQ. The CDR3 protein is CASSYSGGAGDEQFF. Written as DNA, the CDR3 is TGCGCCAGCAGCTACTCCGGGGGGGCAGGTGATGAGCAGTTCTTC.

The V and J genes are TRBV20-1 and TRBJ1-5; no clear D. Trimming removed 6 bases at V and 3 bases at J, with 12 bases between. Germline V gives CDR1 DFQATT, CDR2 SNEGSKA (reference sequence). CDR3 length equals 13 residues. CDR3 loop: CSATRTVNQPQHF. CDR3 bases: TGCAGTGCGACGCGGACGGTCAATCAGCCCCAGCATTTT.

The chain joins TRBV20-1 to TRBJ2-3; 12 nucleotides match TRBD2. With V trimmed by 6 bases and J by 1 base, 5 bases remained unmatched. Germline V lookup: CDR1 DFQATT, CDR2 SNEGSKA (reference sequence). CDR3 length: 15 residues. CDR3 coding DNA: TGCAGTGCGCGGCGACTAGCGGGGGGCACAGATACGCAGTATTTT. The encoded protein is CSARRLAGGTDTQYF.